This TCR beta chain derives from a study of OX40 agonist ivuxolimab in advanced cancers. Study overall: Every 2 weeks, ivuxolimab was infused into the patients intravenously at between 0.01 and 10 mg/kg. Aged roughly 23 to 80 with a mean of roughly 63 years, they were around 85% male.

This CDR3 is built from 14 residues. Unmatched junction bases numbered 4, after V lost 2 bases and J lost 6 bases. In germline, CDR1 is SNHLY, CDR2 FYNNEI. Here immunoSEQ multiplex PCR was the method, and the copy in TCRdb shows in-frame clones only, minus some. The sample shows over 8,000 clones, less than 65% of them seen only once. A few counts support this clone. No antigen is known for it. Overall study findings and caveats: Clonal expansion from baseline to week 6 occurred in both CD4+ and CD8+ T cells. Researchers did not establish what antigens the expanded peripheral T cells target.

The sequencing used CD4+ or CD8+ T cells sorted from blood, collected in a trial of the OX40 agonist ivuxolimab. The chain combines TRBV2 with TRBJ2-1, with 7 positions matching TRBD2. This sequence originates from an adult with an advanced solid tumor such as melanoma, head and neck, liver or kidney cancer. This CDR3 reads CASSELAERNEQFF. In DNA, the CDR3 is TGTGCCAGCAGTGAACTAGCGGAGCGCAATGAGCAGTTCTTC.